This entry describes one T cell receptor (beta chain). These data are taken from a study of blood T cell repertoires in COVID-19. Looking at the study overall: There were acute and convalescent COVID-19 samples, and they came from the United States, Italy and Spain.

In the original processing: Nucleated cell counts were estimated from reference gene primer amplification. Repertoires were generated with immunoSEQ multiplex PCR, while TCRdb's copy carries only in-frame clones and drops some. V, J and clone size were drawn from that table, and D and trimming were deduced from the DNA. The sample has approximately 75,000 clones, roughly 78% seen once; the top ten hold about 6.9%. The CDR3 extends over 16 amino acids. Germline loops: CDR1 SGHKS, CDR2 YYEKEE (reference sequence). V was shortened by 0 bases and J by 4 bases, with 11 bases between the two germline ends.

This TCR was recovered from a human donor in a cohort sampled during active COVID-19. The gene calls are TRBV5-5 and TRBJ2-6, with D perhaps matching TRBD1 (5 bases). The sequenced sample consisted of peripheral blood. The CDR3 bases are TGTGCCAGCAGCTTGGCAACAGGCACCGGGGCCAACGTCCTGACTTTC. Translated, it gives CASSLATGTGANVLTF.